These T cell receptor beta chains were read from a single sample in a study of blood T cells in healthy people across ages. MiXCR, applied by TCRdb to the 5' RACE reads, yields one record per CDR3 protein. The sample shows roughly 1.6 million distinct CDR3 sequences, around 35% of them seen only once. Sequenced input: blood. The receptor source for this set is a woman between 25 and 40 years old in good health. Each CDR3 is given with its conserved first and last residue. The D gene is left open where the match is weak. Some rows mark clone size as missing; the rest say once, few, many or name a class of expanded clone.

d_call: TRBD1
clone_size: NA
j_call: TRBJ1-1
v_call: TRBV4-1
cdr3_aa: CANSKRQGAAEAFF
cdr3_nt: TGCGCCAACAGCAAACGACAGGGGGCTGCTGAAGCTTTCTTT

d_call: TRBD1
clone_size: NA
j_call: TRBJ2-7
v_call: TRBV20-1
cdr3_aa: CSARETPGQTYEQYF
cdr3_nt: TGCAGTGCTAGAGAAACGCCGGGACAGACCTACGAGCAGTACTTC

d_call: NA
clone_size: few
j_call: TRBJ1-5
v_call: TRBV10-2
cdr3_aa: CASSGAPGSNQPQHF
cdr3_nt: TGCGCCAGCAGTGGCGCCCCCGGTAGCAATCAGCCCCAGCATTTT

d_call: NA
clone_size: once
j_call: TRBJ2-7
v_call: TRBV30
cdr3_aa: CAWSVRKDRPEYF
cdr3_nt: TGTGCCTGGAGTGTACGGAAAGACAGGCCCGAGTACTTC

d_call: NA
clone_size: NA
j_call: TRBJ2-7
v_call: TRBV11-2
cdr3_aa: CASSPTGHLYEQYF
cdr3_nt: TGTGCCAGCAGCCCAACTGGACATCTCTACGAGCAGTACTTC

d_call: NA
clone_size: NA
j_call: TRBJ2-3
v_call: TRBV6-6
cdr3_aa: CASSWTVSTDTQYF
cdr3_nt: TGTGCCAGCAGTTGGACAGTCAGCACAGATACGCAGTATTTT

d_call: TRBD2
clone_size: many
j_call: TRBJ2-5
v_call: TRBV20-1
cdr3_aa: CSASARESEETQYF
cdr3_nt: TGCAGTGCTAGCGCGCGGGAGAGCGAAGAGACCCAGTACTTC

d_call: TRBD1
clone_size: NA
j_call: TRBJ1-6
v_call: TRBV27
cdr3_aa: CASSHPDGQGGPLHF
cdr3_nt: TGTGCCAGCAGTCACCCGGACGGACAGGGAGGACCCCTCCACTTT

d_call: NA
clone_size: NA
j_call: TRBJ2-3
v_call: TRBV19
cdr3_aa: CVSSMQGTDTQYF
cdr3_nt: TGTGTCAGTAGTATGCAGGGCACAGATACGCAGTATTTT

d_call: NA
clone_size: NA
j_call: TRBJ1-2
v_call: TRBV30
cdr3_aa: CAWRVRSYGYTF
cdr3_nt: TGTGCCTGGAGGGTACGCAGCTATGGCTACACCTTC

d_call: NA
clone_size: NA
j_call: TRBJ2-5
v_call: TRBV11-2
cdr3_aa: CASSSPRIGRGDQETQYF
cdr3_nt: TGTGCCAGCAGCTCCCCTAGGATCGGCAGGGGTGACCAAGAGACCCAGTACTTC

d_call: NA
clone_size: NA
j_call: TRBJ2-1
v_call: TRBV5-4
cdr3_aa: CASGFYGSSSYNEQFF
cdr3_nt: TGTGCCAGCGGATTTTACGGGAGCAGCTCCTACAATGAGCAGTTCTTC

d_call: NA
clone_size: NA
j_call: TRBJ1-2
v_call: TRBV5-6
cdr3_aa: CASSLGQTPPSYGYTF
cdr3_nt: TGTGCCAGCAGCTTGGGACAGACCCCACCTAGCTATGGCTACACCTTC

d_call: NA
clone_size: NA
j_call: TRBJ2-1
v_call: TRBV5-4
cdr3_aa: CASSWEGAGDEGEQFF
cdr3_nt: TGTGCCAGCAGCTGGGAGGGGGCGGGAGACGAGGGTGAGCAGTTCTTC

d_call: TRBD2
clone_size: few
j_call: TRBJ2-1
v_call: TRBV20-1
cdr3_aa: CSATQSSGGAYEQFF
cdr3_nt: TGCAGTGCTACCCAATCTAGCGGGGGGGCCTATGAGCAGTTCTTC

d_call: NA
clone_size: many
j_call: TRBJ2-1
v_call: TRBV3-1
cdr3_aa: CASSQVQEQFF
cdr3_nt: TGTGCCAGCAGCCAAGTACAGGAGCAGTTCTTC

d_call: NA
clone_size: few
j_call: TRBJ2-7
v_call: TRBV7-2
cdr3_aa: CASSLGSGGVYEQYF
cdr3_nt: TGTGCCAGCAGCTTAGGTAGCGGAGGGGTGTACGAGCAGTACTTC

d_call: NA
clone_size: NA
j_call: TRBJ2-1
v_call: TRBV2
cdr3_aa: CASNRFVNEQFF
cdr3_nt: TGTGCCAGCAACCGTTTCGTTAATGAGCAGTTCTTC

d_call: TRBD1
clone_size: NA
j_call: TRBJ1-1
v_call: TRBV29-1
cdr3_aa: CNVGGTGSTEAFF
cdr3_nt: TGCAACGTGGGGGGGACAGGGAGCACTGAAGCTTTCTTT

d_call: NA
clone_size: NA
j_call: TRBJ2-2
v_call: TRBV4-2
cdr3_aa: CASSQVSQHNTGELFF
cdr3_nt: TGTGCCAGCAGCCAAGTATCGCAGCACAACACCGGGGAGCTGTTTTTT

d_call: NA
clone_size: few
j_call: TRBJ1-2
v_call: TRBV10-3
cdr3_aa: CAISDESYGYTF
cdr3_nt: TGTGCCATCAGTGATGAGAGCTATGGCTACACCTTC

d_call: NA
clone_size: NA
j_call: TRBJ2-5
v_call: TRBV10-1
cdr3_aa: CASSPGDSSNQETQYF
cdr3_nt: TGCGCCAGCAGTCCGGGGGACAGTTCTAACCAAGAGACCCAGTACTTC

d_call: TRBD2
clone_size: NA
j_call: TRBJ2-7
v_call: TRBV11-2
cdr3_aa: CASSLDPGGAYEQYF
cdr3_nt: TGTGCCAGCAGCTTAGATCCGGGAGGCGCCTACGAGCAGTACTTC

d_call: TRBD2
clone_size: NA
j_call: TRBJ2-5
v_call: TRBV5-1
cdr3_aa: CASSLGTSGGETQYF
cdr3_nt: TGCGCCAGCAGCTTGGGGACTAGCGGCGGGGAGACCCAGTACTTC

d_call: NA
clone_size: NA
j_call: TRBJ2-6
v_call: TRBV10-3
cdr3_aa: CAISTGSGANILTF
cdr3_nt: TGTGCCATCAGTACAGGCTCTGGGGCCAACATCCTGACTTTC

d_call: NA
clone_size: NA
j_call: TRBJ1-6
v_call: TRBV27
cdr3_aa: CASSWEGGGLSPLHF
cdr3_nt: TGTGCCAGCAGCTGGGAGGGGGGGGGTCTGTCACCCCTCCACTTT

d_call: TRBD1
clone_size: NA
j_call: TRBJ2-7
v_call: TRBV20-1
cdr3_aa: CSAARDRSSYEQYF
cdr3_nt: TGCAGTGCAGCACGGGACAGGAGCTCCTACGAGCAGTACTTC

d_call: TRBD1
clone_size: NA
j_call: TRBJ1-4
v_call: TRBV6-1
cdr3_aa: CASTPGTAANEKLFF
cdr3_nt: TGTGCCAGCACTCCCGGGACAGCAGCTAATGAAAAACTGTTTTTT

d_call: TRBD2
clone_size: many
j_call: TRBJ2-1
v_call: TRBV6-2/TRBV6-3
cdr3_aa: CASNNRDYSSYNEQFF
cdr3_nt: TGTGCCAGCAATAACCGGGACTACAGCTCCTACAATGAGCAGTTCTTC

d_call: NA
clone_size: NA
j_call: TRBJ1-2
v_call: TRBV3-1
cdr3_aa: CASRRGTNGGYTF
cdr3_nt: TGTGCCAGCAGGCGAGGGACTAATGGGGGCTACACCTTC

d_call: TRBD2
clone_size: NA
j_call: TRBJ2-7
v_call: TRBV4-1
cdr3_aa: CASSQGPSGRNPPYEQYF
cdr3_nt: TGCGCCAGCAGCCAAGGACCTAGCGGGAGGAATCCTCCTTACGAGCAGTACTTC

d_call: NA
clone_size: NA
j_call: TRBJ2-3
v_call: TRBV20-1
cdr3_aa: CSARATTGTLATDTQYF
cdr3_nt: TGCAGTGCTAGAGCCACAACGGGGACTCTCGCAACAGATACGCAGTATTTT

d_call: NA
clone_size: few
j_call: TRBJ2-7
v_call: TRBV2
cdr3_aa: CASSQDPLVAGWLYEQYF
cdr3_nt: TGTGCCAGCAGCCAAGACCCCCTCGTGGCGGGTTGGTTGTACGAGCAGTACTTC

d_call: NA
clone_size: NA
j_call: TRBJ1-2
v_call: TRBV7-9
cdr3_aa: CASSLGGQTGYTF
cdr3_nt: TGTGCCAGCAGCTTAGGAGGACAGACAGGCTACACCTTC

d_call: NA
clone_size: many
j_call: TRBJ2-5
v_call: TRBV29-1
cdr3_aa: CSVEGEGYQETQYF
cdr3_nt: TGCAGCGTTGAAGGAGAGGGGTACCAAGAGACCCAGTACTTC

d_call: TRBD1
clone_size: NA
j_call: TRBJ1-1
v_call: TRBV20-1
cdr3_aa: CSARDGTVRITEAFF
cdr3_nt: TGCAGTGCTAGAGACGGGACAGTGAGAATCACTGAAGCTTTCTTT

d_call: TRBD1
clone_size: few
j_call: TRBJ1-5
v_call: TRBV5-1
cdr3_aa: CASSLEAGGGNQPQHF
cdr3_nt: TGCGCCAGCAGCTTGGAGGCAGGGGGCGGCAATCAGCCCCAGCATTTT

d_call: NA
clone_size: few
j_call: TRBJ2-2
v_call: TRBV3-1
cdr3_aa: CASSQRGPGELFF
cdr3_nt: TGTGCCAGCAGCCAGCGGGGCCCCGGGGAGCTGTTTTTT

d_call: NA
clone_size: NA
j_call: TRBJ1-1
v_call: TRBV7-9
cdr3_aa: CASSSHRAYMNTEAFF
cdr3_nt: TGTGCCAGCAGCTCCCACAGGGCTTACATGAACACTGAAGCTTTCTTT

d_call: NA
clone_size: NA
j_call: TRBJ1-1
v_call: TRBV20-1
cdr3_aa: CSARDHGGLAEAFF
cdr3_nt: TGCAGTGCTAGAGATCATGGGGGATTAGCTGAAGCTTTCTTT

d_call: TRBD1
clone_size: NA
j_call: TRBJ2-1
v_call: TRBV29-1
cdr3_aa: CSVPGQGIGEQFF
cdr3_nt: TGCAGCGTTCCGGGACAGGGGATCGGTGAGCAGTTCTTC

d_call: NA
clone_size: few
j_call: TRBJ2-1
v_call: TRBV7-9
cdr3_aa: CASSLFWGSNNEQFF
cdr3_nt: TGTGCCAGCAGCTTATTTTGGGGGAGTAACAATGAGCAGTTCTTC

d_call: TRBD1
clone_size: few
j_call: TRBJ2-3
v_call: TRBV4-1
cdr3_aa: CASSQGPPGQGTDTQYF
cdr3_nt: TGCGCCAGCAGCCAAGGCCCCCCGGGACAGGGGACAGATACGCAGTATTTT

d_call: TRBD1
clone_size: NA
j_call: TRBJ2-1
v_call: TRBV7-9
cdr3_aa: CASSFGQGRGEQFF
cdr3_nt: TGTGCCAGCAGCTTTGGACAGGGGAGAGGAGAGCAGTTCTTC

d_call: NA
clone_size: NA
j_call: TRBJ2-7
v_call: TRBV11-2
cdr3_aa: CASSMVQGAYEQYF
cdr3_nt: TGTGCCAGCAGCATGGTACAGGGAGCCTACGAGCAGTACTTC

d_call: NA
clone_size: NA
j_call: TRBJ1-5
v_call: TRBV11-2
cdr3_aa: CASSKGSNQPQHF
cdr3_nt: TGTGCCAGCAGCAAAGGCAGCAATCAGCCCCAGCATTTT

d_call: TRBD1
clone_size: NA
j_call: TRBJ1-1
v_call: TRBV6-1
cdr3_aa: CASSMGQGGTEAFF
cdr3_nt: TGTGCCAGCAGTATGGGACAGGGGGGAACTGAAGCTTTCTTT

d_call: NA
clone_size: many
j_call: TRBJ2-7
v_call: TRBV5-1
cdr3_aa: CASSRGAYEQYF
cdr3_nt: TGTGCCAGCAGTCGGGGAGCCTACGAGCAGTACTTC

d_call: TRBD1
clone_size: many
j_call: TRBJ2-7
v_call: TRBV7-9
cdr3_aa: CASSRGQGGSEQYF
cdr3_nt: TGTGCCAGCAGCCGGGGACAGGGGGGAAGCGAGCAGTACTTC

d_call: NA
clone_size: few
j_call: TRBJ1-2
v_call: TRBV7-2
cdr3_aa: CASSLLAGDYGYTF
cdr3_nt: TGTGCCAGCAGCTTATTGGCAGGGGACTATGGCTACACCTTC

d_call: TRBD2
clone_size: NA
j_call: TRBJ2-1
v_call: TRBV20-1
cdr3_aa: CSATGTSHYNEQFF
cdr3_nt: TGCAGTGCTACGGGGACTAGTCACTACAATGAGCAGTTCTTC

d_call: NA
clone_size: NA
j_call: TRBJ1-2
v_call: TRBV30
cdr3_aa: CAWSEGHGYTF
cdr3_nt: TGTGCCTGGAGTGAGGGACACGGCTACACCTTC

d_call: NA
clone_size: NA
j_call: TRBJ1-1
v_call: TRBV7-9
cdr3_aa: CASSLINRQSPFF
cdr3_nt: TGTGCCAGCAGCTTAATAAACCGGCAGTCCCCTTTCTTT

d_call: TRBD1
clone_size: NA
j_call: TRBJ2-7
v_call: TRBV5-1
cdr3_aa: CASRDGEIPGQEGSYEQYF
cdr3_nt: TGCGCCAGCAGGGATGGCGAGATTCCGGGACAGGAGGGCTCCTACGAGCAGTACTTC

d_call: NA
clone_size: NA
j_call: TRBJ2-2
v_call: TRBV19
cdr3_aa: CASAGYTGELFF
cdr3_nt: TGTGCCAGCGCCGGGTACACCGGGGAGCTGTTTTTT

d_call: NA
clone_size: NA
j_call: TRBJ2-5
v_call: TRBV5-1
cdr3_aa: CASSLGSSRMTSETQYF
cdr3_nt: TGCGCCAGCAGCTTGGGGAGTTCCAGAATGACGTCGGAGACCCAGTACTTC

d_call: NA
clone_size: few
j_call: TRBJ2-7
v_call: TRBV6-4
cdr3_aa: CASSEGSGGVYEQYF
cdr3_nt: TGTGCCAGCAGTGAAGGGTCTGGCGGGGTTTACGAGCAGTACTTC